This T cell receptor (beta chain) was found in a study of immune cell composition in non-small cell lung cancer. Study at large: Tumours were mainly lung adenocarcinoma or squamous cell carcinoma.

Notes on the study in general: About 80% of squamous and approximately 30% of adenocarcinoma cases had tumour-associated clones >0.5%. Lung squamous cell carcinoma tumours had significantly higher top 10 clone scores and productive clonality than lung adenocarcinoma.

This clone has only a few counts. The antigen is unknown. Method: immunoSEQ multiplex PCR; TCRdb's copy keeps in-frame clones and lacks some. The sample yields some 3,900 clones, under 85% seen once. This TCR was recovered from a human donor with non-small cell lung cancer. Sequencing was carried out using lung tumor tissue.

CDR3 amino acids: CASSQDRPGTYSTNEKLFF. The CDR3, as DNA: TGCGCCAGCAGCCAAGATCGGCCCGGGACATATTCAACTAATGAAAAACTGTTTTTT. The chain employs TRBV4-3 and TRBJ1-4; D possibly corresponds to TRBD1 (6 bases). The CDR3 extends over 19 amino acids. The V gene lost 0 bases and the J gene lost 0 bases, with 17 bases spanning the gap. Germline V lookup: CDR1 LGHNA, CDR2 YSLEER.